These T cell receptor beta chains were read from a single sample in a study of T-cell memory formation after mild COVID-19. MiXCR, applied by TCRdb to the 5' RACE reads, yields one record per CDR3 protein. The table lists approximately 110,000 distinct CDR3 sequences, 20% to 25% of them singletons. The sequencing sample was made of PBMCs or a T cell subset sorted from them (not recorded which). The receptor source for this set is a man aged 18 to 35 who had mild COVID-19 (a few samples of this study predate the infection). Cell type and time point are not known. Each CDR3 is given with its conserved first and last residue. The order of the fields is D gene, V gene, clone size, J gene, CDR3 DNA, CDR3 protein. The D gene is left open where the match is weak. The listing skips clone size in some rows; elsewhere it reads once, few, many or a size class.

NA	TRBV28	NA	TRBJ2-3	TGTGCCAGCAGTCTCCCCGGACTACATACAGATACGCAGTATTTT	CASSLPGLHTDTQYF
NA	TRBV6-6	few	TRBJ1-1	TGTGCCAGCAGCCAATCCACTGAAGCTTTCTTT	CASSQSTEAFF
NA	TRBV27	NA	TRBJ2-1	TGTGCCAGCAGTCGGGGAATGCCGTACAATGAGCAGTTCTTC	CASSRGMPYNEQFF
TRBD2	TRBV15	few	TRBJ2-3	TGTGCCACCAGCAGGGAGAAGGTTAGCGGGGGTGATACGCAGTATTTT	CATSREKVSGGDTQYF
NA	TRBV20-1	NA	TRBJ2-1	TGCAGTGCCGATTTACAGGGTGGGGAGCAGTTCTTC	CSADLQGGEQFF
TRBD1	TRBV12-3/TRBV12-4	NA	TRBJ2-1	TGTGCCAGCAGCCCCGGGACAGGGGGGCCCAATGAGCAGTTCTTC	CASSPGTGGPNEQFF
NA	TRBV4-1	NA	TRBJ2-7	TGCGCCAGCAGCCAATCAAGATGGGGGGACAGCCCGCAGTACTTC	CASSQSRWGDSPQYF
NA	TRBV6-5	few	TRBJ2-2	TGTGCCAGCAGTAGGCGACCTGAAACCGGGGAGCTGTTTTTT	CASSRRPETGELFF
NA	TRBV4-3	few	TRBJ2-1	TGCGCCAGCAGCCAAGGCCCTTGGGGGAAGGATGAGCAGTTCTTC	CASSQGPWGKDEQFF
TRBD1	TRBV4-1	NA	TRBJ1-1	TGCGCCAGCAGCCAAGAGCCTCAAACAGGGGGCAACACTGAAGCTTTCTTT	CASSQEPQTGGNTEAFF
TRBD2	TRBV6-2/TRBV6-3	few	TRBJ2-3	TGTGCCAGCAGTATAGCGGGGGCAATAGATACGCAGTATTTT	CASSIAGAIDTQYF
NA	TRBV11-2	NA	TRBJ2-2	TGTGCCAGCAGCTCCCTCGGCGGGGAGCTGTTTTTT	CASSSLGGELFF
TRBD2	TRBV12-3/TRBV12-4	NA	TRBJ2-5	TGTGCCAGCAGTCCCGACCCTAGCGGCTCCTCGCGGGGGACCCAGTACTTC	CASSPDPSGSSRGTQYF